This T cell receptor (beta chain) was captured in a study of monozygotic twins with inflammatory bowel disease (dated by TCRdb to about 2019). For context, the study as a whole: A total of some 28 monozygotic twin pairs were included in the full study, comprising nine German pairs (four IBD-concordant, five IBD-discordant) and 19 IBD-discordant Danish pairs. Within discordant pairs, disease-associated traits were sought mainly by comparing IBD patients with their genetically identical healthy co-twins. Each individual had, on average, about 151 000 unique TCRalpha sequences and 181 000 unique TCRbeta sequences available for analysis.

On this clonotype: Its recognized antigen is unknown.

The full study reports these points: Fewer clonotypes were shared with other individuals by IBD patients than by healthy twins, most markedly in patients showing signs of disease activity. The results gave no support for a single strong signal or clonotype linked to IBD. TCRbeta repertoire diversity, by inverse Simpson index, was decreased in IBD patients compared with their healthy co-twins. Repertoire similarity did not differ between concordant and discordant twins, possibly due to limited statistical power. Distinction between different T cell subtypes could not be achieved in the analysis. Because patients were on differing immunosuppressive treatments, the repertoires may have picked up extra background noise and inter-individual variability.

To prepare the library, 5' RACE was applied. Preparation of each TCR library used 3,000 to 3,500 ng of total RNA. For each sample, cDNA synthesis was carried out in eight separate reactions using SMARTScribe reverse transcriptase. During cDNA synthesis, template switching introduced unique molecular identifiers that contained a 6-nucleotide sample barcode. TCRalpha and TCRbeta cDNA was amplified by two nested PCRs of approximately 16 and 10 cycles, with bead purification after each PCR. Before amplification, the cDNA was treated with uracil DNA-glycosylase and purified using the QIAquick PCR purification kit. In the second PCR, Illumina TruSeq-compatible adapters and sample-specific barcodes were added. Library quality and concentration were checked on TapeStation and Qubit, and libraries were pooled at about 5 ng each. The pooled libraries were sequenced with 2 x 100 bp reads and custom sequencing primers on an Illumina HiSeq2500 single-index Rapid Run. The authors processed their data as follows. MiGEC version 1.2.6 was used for UMI-based consensus assembly to correct PCR and sequencing errors. V(D)J alignment, clonotype assembly and CDR3 extraction were performed with MiXCR version 2.1.1. Gene usage, clonotype sharing and MAIT/NKT TCR abundance were normalised by analysing the top 1000, 10 000 and 20 000 clonotypes per sample. Diversity was computed as the inverse Simpson index with the vegan R package after downsampling to 27 000 UMIs. Paired Mann-Whitney U tests were applied to discordant twin pairs, with Benjamini-Hochberg correction for multiple testing. One entry per CDR3 protein sequence results from the TCRdb reprocessing of the reads, with DNA left out. The V and J calls here are based on TCRdb, not the publication. The sample's clone listing holds around 150,000 distinct CDR3 sequences. The ten largest clones add up to approximately 3% of the sample.

The germline V gene encodes CDR1 MDHEN and CDR2 SYDVKM. From the cysteine up to the phenylalanine, the CDR3 has a length of 17 residues. No DNA is given. From each donor, a roughly 2.5 ml peripheral blood sample was collected into PAXgene tubes and kept at -80 degrees C. Without any T cell sorting, total RNA was extracted from whole blood using the PAXgene blood miRNA kit on an automated QIAcube. Peripheral blood from monozygotic twin pairs, either concordant or discordant for inflammatory bowel disease, underwent deep TCRalpha and TCRbeta repertoire profiling that used unique molecular barcoding. Smoking habits were recorded for all twin pairs, and individuals were classified as current, former or never smokers.

This sequence was found in a human donor with ulcerative colitis or Crohn's disease, or a healthy co-twin of an affected twin (not recorded which). The chain was built from TRBV28 and TRBJ2-1; TCRdb proposes TRBD1, but this gene call is untestable without DNA. Sequenced material: blood. The CDR3 reads as follows: CASSLNPGGGPYNEQFF.